These T cell receptor beta chains were read from a single sample in a study of T cell responses to AZD1222 COVID-19 vaccine. Data came from immunoSEQ multiplex PCR; TCRdb stores just in-frame clones and leaves some out. This table holds over 100,000 clones, roughly nine tenths found once. Sequencing used peripheral blood, obtained on day 0 of AZD1222 vaccination. These receptors were obtained from an adult in good health. The CDR3 runs from the conserved cysteine through the conserved F or W. Fields, in order: clone size, J gene, V gene, D gene, CDR3 protein, CDR3 DNA. A D gene is named only where the DNA matches it firmly. Part of the rows lack a size; the others show once, few, many or a class for expanded clones.

clone size: -; J gene: TRBJ2-1; V gene: TRBV7-2; D gene: -; CDR3 protein: CASSFGTPTYNEQFF; CDR3 DNA: TGTGCCAGCAGCTTCGGTACTCCTACCTACAATGAGCAGTTCTTC
clone size: -; J gene: TRBJ1-4; V gene: TRBV7-9; D gene: -; CDR3 protein: CASSPVPQVLEKLFF; CDR3 DNA: TGTGCCAGCAGCCCCGTCCCACAGGTTCTTGAAAAACTGTTTTTT
clone size: -; J gene: TRBJ2-1; V gene: TRBV5-1; D gene: TRBD1; CDR3 protein: CASSFAGGDEQFF; CDR3 DNA: TGCGCCAGCAGCTTCGCAGGGGGAGATGAGCAGTTCTTC
clone size: once; J gene: TRBJ1-2; V gene: TRBV6-5; D gene: TRBD1; CDR3 protein: CASSYSRTGGSYGYTF; CDR3 DNA: TGTGCCAGCAGTTACTCAAGGACAGGGGGCAGCTATGGCTACACCTTC
clone size: once; J gene: TRBJ2-7; V gene: TRBV6-2/TRBV6-3; D gene: -; CDR3 protein: CASSPYYEQYF; CDR3 DNA: TGTGCCAGCAGTCCCTACTACGAGCAGTACTTC
clone size: -; J gene: TRBJ1-3; V gene: TRBV6-1; D gene: -; CDR3 protein: CASSEEPEDTIYF; CDR3 DNA: TGTGCCAGCAGTGAGGAACCTGAGGACACCATATATTTT
clone size: -; J gene: TRBJ1-1; V gene: TRBV5-4; D gene: -; CDR3 protein: CASSRGGNTEAFF; CDR3 DNA: TGTGCCAGCAGCAGGGGGGGGAACACTGAAGCTTTCTTT
clone size: -; J gene: TRBJ1-1; V gene: TRBV9; D gene: -; CDR3 protein: CASSVSQGVHTEAFF; CDR3 DNA: TGTGCCAGCAGCGTGTCTCAGGGCGTTCACACTGAAGCTTTCTTT
clone size: once; J gene: TRBJ1-5; V gene: TRBV6-5; D gene: TRBD1; CDR3 protein: CASRRQGFENQPQHF; CDR3 DNA: TGTGCCAGCCGCAGACAGGGGTTTGAAAATCAGCCCCAGCATTTT
clone size: -; J gene: TRBJ1-2; V gene: TRBV5-6; D gene: TRBD1; CDR3 protein: CASSYGQGYGYTF; CDR3 DNA: TGTGCCAGCAGCTATGGACAGGGCTATGGCTACACCTTC
clone size: once; J gene: TRBJ2-2; V gene: TRBV5-5; D gene: TRBD2; CDR3 protein: CASSPGTSVRELFF; CDR3 DNA: TGTGCCAGCAGCCCCGGGACTAGCGTCCGGGAGCTGTTTTTT
clone size: -; J gene: TRBJ2-1; V gene: TRBV19; D gene: -; CDR3 protein: CASSIRLNNEQFF; CDR3 DNA: TGTGCCAGTAGTATCAGGTTAAACAATGAGCAGTTCTTC
clone size: -; J gene: TRBJ1-5; V gene: TRBV3-1/TRBV3-2; D gene: -; CDR3 protein: CASIDQPQHF; CDR3 DNA: TGTGCCAGCATTGATCAGCCCCAGCATTTT
clone size: few; J gene: TRBJ1-1; V gene: TRBV4-2; D gene: -; CDR3 protein: CASSQERGLVAFF; CDR3 DNA: TGTGCCAGCAGCCAAGAGAGAGGACTTGTAGCTTTCTTT
clone size: -; J gene: TRBJ1-1; V gene: TRBV20-1; D gene: -; CDR3 protein: CSASRYTEAFF; CDR3 DNA: TGCAGTGCTTCGAGGTACACTGAAGCTTTCTTT
clone size: -; J gene: TRBJ2-1; V gene: TRBV9; D gene: TRBD2; CDR3 protein: CASSASGGSYNEQFF; CDR3 DNA: TGTGCCAGCAGCGCTAGCGGGGGTTCCTACAATGAGCAGTTCTTC
clone size: -; J gene: TRBJ1-5; V gene: TRBV19; D gene: -; CDR3 protein: CASTVPNQPQHF; CDR3 DNA: TGTGCCAGTACGGTCCCAAATCAGCCCCAGCATTTT